This T cell receptor (beta chain) was sequenced for a study of CD8+ T cells in alopecia areata. Trimming removed 6 bases from V and 5 bases from J; junction bases left unmatched: 6. This CDR3 region has 13 residues. Germline CDR1 is MGHRA and CDR2 is YSYEKL. Extracted from the samples, RNA was reverse transcribed into cDNA to serve as the sequencing template. Measured with immunoSEQ multiplex PCR; TCRdb has only the in-frame clones, and not every one. The sample contains 95,000 to 150,000 clones, around 48% of which appear only once. Alopecia areata patients provided lesional scalp punch biopsies and peripheral blood, both collected for the study.

The gene calls are TRBV4-1 and TRBJ2-7; 8 nucleotides align to TRBD1. The source material was NKG2D-low CD8+ T cells sorted from blood. The TCR originated in a human donor with alopecia areata. Here the CDR3 reads CASRLTGAHEQYF. The CDR3 DNA follows: TGCGCCAGCAGGCTGACAGGGGCCCACGAGCAGTACTTC.